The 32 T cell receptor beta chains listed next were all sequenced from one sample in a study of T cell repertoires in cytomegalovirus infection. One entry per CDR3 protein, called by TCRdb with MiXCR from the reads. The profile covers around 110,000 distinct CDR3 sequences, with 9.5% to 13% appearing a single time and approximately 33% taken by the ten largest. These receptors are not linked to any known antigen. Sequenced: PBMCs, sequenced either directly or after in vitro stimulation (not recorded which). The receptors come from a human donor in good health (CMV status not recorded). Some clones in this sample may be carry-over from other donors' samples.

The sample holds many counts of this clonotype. The CDR3 bases are TGTGCCAGCAGCTTAGTAAGGACTAGCGGGAGTGGGGCTGAGCAGTTCTTC. The encoded protein is CASSLVRTSGSGAEQFF. V gene TRBV7-2 combines with J gene TRBJ2-1, with 13 bases identical to TRBD2. The V and J ends lost 1 base and 9 bases, in that order; junction bases with no gene match: 9. The germline V gene has CDR1 SGHTA and CDR2 FQGNSA. The CDR3 consists of 17 residues.

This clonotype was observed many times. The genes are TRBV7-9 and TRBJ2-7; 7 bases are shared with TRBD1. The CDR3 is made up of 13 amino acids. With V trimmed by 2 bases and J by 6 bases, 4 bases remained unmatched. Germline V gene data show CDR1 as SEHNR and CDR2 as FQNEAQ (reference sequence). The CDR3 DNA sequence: TGTGCCAGCAGCTTAACAGGGGTGGCCGAGCAGTACTTC. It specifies CASSLTGVAEQYF.

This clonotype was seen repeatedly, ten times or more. DNA of the CDR3: TGCGCCAGCAGCTTGGCGTCGGGGAGTAATCAGCCCCAGCATTTT. This codes for CASSLASGSNQPQHF. The J gene is TRBJ1-5, the V gene TRBV5-1, with D unresolved. The CDR3 covers 15 residues. Germline assignment: CDR1 SGHRS and CDR2 YFSETQ. Trimming pared 0 bases from V and 4 bases from J, leaving 11 bases between.

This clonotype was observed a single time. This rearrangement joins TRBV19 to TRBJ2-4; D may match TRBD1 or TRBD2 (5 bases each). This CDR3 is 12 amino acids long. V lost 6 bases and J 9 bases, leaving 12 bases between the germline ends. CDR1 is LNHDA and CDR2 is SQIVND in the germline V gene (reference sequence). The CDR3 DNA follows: TGTGCCAGTAGCCCAAGGGACGCCATTCAGTACTTC. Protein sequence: CASSPRDAIQYF.

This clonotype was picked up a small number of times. CDR3 sequence: CASSLVAGTYNEQFF. The CDR3 region has the DNA TGCGCCAGCAGCTTGGTAGCGGGGACCTACAATGAGCAGTTCTTC. The chain uses TRBV5-1 and TRBJ2-1; 8 bases are shared with TRBD2. The germline gives CDR1 SGHRS, CDR2 YFSETQ. This CDR3 spans 15 amino acids. V dropped 0 bases and J dropped 2; count of bases not matched to a gene: 1.

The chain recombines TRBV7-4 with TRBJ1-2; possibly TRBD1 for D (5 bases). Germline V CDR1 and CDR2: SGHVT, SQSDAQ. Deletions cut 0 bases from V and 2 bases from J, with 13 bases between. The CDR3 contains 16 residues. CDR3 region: CASSLAALGRNYGYTF. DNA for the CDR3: TGTGCCAGCAGCTTAGCGGCTTTGGGGCGGAACTATGGCTACACCTTC.

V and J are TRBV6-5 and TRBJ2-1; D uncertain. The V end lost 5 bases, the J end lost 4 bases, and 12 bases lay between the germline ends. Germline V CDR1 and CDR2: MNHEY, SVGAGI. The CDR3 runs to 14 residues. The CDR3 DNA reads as TGTGCCAGCAGTCCAAGCGTCGGGTACAATGAGCAGTTCTTC. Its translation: CASSPSVGYNEQFF.

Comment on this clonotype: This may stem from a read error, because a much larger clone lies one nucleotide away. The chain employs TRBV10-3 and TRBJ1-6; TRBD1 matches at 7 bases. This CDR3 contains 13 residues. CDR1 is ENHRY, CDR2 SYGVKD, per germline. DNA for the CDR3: TGTGTCATCAGTGATACAGGGGATTCACCCCTCCACTTT. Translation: CVISDTGDSPLHF.

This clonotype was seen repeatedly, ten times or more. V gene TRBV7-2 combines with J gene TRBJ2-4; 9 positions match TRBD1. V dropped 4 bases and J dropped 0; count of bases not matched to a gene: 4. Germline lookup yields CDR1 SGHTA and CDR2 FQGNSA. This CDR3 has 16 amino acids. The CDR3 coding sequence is TGTGCCAGCAGCTCAGGGACAGGGCGAGCCAAAAACATTCAGTACTTC. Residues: CASSSGTGRAKNIQYF.

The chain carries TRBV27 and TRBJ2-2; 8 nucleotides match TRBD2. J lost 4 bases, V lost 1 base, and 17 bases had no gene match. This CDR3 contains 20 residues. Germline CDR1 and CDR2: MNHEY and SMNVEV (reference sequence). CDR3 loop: CASSLYGVGEREFGTGELFF. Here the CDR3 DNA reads TGTGCCAGCAGTTTATATGGGGTTGGGGAGCGGGAGTTCGGCACCGGGGAGCTGTTTTTT.

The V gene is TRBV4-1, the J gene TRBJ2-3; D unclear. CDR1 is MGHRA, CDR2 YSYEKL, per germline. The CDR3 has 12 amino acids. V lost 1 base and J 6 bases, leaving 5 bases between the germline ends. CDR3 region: CASSQAADTQYF. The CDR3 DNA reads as TGCGCCAGCAGCCAAGCGGCGGATACGCAGTATTTT.

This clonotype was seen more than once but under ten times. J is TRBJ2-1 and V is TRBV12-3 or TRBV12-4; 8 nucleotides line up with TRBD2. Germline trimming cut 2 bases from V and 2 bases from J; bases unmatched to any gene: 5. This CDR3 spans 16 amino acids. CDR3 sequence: CASSLTGRAPYNEQFF. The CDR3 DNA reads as TGTGCCAGCAGTTTAACCGGGAGGGCCCCCTACAATGAGCAGTTCTTC.

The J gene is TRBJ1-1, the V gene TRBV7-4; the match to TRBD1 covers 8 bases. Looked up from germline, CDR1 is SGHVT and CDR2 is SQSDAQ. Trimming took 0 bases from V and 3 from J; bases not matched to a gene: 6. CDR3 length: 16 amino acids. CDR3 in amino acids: CASSLAPGGQDTEAFF. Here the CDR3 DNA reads TGTGCCAGCAGCTTAGCCCCAGGGGGCCAAGACACTGAAGCTTTCTTT.

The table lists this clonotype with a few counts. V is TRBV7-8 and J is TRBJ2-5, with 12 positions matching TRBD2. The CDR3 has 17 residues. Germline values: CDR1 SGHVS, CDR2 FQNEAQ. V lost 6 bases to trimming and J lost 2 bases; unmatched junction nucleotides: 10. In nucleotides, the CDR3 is TGTGCCAGCAGACCTACACTAGCGGGGGGACGACAAGAGACCCAGTACTTC. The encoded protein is CASRPTLAGGRQETQYF.

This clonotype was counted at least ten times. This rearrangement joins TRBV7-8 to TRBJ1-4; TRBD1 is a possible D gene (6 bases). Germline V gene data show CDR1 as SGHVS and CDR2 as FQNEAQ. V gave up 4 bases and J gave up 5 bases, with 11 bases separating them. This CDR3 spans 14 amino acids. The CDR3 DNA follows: TGTGCCAGCAGCTCGGGACAAATGAATGAAAAACTGTTTTTT. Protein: CASSSGQMNEKLFF. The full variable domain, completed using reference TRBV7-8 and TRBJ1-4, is GAGVSQSPRYKVAKRGQDVALRCDPISGHVSLFWYQQALGQGPEFLTYFQNEAQLDKSGLPSDRFFAERPEGSVSTLKIQRTQQEDSAVYLCASSSGQMNEKLFFGSGTQLSVL.

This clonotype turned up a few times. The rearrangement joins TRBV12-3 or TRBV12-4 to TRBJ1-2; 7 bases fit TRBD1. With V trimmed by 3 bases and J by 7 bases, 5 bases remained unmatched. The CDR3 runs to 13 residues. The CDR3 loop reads CASSFEGAGGYTF. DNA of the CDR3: TGTGCCAGCAGTTTCGAGGGGGCTGGTGGCTACACCTTC.

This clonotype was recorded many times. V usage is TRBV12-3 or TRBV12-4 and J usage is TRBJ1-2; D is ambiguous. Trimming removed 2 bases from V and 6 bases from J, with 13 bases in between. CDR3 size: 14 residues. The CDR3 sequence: CASSLITAGNGYTF. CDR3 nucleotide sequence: TGTGCCAGCAGTTTAATCACCGCTGGGAATGGCTACACCTTC.

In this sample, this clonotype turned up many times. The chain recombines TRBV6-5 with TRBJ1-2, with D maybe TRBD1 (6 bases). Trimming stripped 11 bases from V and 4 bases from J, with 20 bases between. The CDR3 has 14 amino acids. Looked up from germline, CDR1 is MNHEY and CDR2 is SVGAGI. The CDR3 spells CASKGGTESYGYTF. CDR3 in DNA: TGTGCCTCCAAGGGGGGCACCGAGAGCTATGGCTACACCTTC.

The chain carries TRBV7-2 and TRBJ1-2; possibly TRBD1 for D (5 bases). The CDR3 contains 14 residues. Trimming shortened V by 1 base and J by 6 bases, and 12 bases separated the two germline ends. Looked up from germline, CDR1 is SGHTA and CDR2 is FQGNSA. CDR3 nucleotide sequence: TGTGCCAGCAGCTTAGGGGGGGAAGGGGATGGCTACACCTTC. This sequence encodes CASSLGGEGDGYTF.

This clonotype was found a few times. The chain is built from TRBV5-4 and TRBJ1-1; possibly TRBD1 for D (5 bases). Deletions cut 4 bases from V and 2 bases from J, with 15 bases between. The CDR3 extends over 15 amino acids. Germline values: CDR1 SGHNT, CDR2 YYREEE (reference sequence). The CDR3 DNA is TGTGCCAGCAGCCTTACCGGGACCCTCAACACTGAAGCTTTCTTT. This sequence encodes CASSLTGTLNTEAFF.

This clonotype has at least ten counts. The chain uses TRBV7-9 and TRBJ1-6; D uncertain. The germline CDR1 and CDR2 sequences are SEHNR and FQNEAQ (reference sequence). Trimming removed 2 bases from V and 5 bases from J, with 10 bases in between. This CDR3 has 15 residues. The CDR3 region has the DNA TGTGCCAGCAGCTTACTCGAAGCAAATAATTCACCCCTCCACTTT. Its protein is CASSLLEANNSPLHF.

CDR3 sequence reads: CASRLLVAYEQYF. The DNA for the CDR3 is TGTGCCAGCAGGCTTCTCGTTGCCTACGAGCAGTACTTC. J is TRBJ2-7 and V is TRBV6-2 or TRBV6-3, with D unresolved. Germline V CDR1 and CDR2: MNHEY, SVGEGT. V was shortened by 6 bases and J by 2 bases, with 11 bases between the two germline ends. This CDR3 comprises 13 residues.

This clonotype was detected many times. The CDR3 region has the DNA TGTGCCAGCAGTGAACCCATCGCAGGGGGTACTGAAGCTTTCTTT. It is translated as CASSEPIAGGTEAFF. The chain has TRBV2 and TRBJ1-1, with TRBD1 identical over 7 bases. This CDR3 region has 15 residues. Germline V gene lookup returns CDR1 SNHLY and CDR2 FYNNEI. After removal of 2 bases from V and 5 bases from J, the junction contained 8 bases not matched to a gene. Full variable domain (remainder filled in from reference TRBV2 and TRBJ1-1): EPEVTQTPSHQVTQMGQEVILRCVPISNHLYFYWYRQILGQKVEFLVSFYNNEISEKSEIFDDQFSVERPDGSNFTLKIRSTKLEDSAMYFCASSEPIAGGTEAFFGQGTRLTVV.

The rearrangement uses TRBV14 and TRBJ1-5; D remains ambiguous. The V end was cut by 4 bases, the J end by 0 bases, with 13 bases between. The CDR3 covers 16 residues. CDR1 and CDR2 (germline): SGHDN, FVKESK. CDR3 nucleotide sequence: TGTGCCAGCAGCCCCAAGACGGAGGGTAGCAATCAGCCCCAGCATTTT. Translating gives CASSPKTEGSNQPQHF.

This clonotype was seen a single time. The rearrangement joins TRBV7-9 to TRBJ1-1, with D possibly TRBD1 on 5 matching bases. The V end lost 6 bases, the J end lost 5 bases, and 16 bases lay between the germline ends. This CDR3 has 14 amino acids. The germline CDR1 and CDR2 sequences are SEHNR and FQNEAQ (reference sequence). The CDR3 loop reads CASRKSDSRTEAFF. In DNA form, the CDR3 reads TGTGCCAGCAGAAAGAGTGACAGTCGGACTGAAGCTTTCTTT.

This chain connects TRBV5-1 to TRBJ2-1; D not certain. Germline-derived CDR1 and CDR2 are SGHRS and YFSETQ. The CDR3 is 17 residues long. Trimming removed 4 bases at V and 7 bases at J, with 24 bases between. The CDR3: CASSLGYEKPKANEQFF. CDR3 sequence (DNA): TGCGCCAGCAGCCTGGGGTATGAGAAACCCAAAGCAAATGAGCAGTTCTTC.

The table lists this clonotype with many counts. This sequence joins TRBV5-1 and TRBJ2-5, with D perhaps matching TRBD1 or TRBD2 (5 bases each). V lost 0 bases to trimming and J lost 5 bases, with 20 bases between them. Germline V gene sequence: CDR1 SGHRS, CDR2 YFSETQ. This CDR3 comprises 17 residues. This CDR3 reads CASSLEGRITKTETQYF. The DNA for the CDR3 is TGCGCCAGCAGCTTGGAGGGACGAATTACCAAGACGGAGACCCAGTACTTC.

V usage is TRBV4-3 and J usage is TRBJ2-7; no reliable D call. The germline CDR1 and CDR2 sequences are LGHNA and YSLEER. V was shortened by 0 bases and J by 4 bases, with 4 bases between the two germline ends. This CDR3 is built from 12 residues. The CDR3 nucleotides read TGCGCCAGCAGCCAAGACAGATACGAGCAGTACTTC. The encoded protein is CASSQDRYEQYF.

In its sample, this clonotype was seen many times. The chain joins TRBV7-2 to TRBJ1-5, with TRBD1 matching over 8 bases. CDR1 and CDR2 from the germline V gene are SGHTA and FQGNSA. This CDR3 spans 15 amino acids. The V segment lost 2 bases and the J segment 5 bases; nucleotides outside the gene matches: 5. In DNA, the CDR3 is TGTGCCAGCAGCTTATCCGGGACAGGTTATCAGCCCCAGCATTTT. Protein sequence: CASSLSGTGYQPQHF.

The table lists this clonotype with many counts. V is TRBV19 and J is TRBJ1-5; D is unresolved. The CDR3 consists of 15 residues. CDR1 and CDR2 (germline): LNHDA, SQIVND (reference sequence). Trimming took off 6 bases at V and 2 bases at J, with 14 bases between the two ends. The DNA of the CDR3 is TGTGCCAGTAGACAGCGGATTTTGGGCAATCAGCCCCAGCATTTT. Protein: CASRQRILGNQPQHF.

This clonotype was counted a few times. CDR3 amino acids: CASSLAQGAYNEQFF. CDR3 coding DNA: TGTGCCAGCAGTTTGGCCCAGGGGGCTTACAATGAGCAGTTCTTC. V and J are TRBV6-5 and TRBJ2-1; 8 bases align to TRBD1. CDR1 and CDR2 (germline): MNHEY, SVGAGI. The CDR3 is 15 amino acids. V trimming: 4 bases; J trimming: 4 bases; junction bases outside the gene matches: 6.

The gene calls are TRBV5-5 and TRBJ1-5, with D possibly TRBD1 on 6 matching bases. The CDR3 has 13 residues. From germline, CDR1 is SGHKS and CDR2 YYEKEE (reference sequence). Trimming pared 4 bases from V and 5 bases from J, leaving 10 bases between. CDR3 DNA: TGTGCCAGCAGCATACAGGGTCATCAGCCCCAGCATTTT. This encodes CASSIQGHQPQHF. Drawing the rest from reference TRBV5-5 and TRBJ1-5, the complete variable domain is DAGVTQSPTHLIKTRGQQVTLRCSPISGHKSVSWYQQVLGQGPQFIFQYYEKEERGRGNFPDRFSARQFPNYSSELNVNALLLGDSALYLCASSIQGHQPQHFGDGTRLSIL.